The 2 T cell receptor beta chains below come from one sample, sequenced in a study of shared clonotypes between healthy human individuals. The method was immunoSEQ multiplex PCR; TCRdb's version includes in-frame clones alone and lacks a portion of them. The sample has 1.5 million to 1.9 million clones, 95% to 99% seen once; the top ten hold about 0.45%. The sequencing sample was made of naive CD4+ T cells sorted from blood. Sample subset: CD45RA+ positively selected. These receptors all come from a man aged 30-40 years in good health.

The chain has TRBV6-1 and TRBJ2-1; no clear D. The CDR3 length is 15 residues. The V end was cut by 7 bases, the J end by 7 bases, with 20 bases between. CDR1 is MNHNS and CDR2 is SASEGT in the germline V gene. CDR3 nucleotides: TGTGCCAGCAAATCGGAGAACAACCTAAGAAATGAGCAGTTCTTC. Translating gives CASKSENNLRNEQFF.

A word on this clone: Other DNA sequences from this sample encode an identical CDR3 as well. V is TRBV10-3 and J is TRBJ2-1; a weak D match, TRBD2 (5 bases). The CDR3 has 14 residues. The germline V and J ends were trimmed by 4 bases and 4 bases, with 11 bases remaining between them. Germline lookup yields CDR1 ENHRY and CDR2 SYGVKD. In DNA, the CDR3 is TGTGCCATCAGTGGGGCGGGTGTATACAATGAGCAGTTCTTC. Translation: CAISGAGVYNEQFF.